This entry lists 10 T cell receptor beta chains sequenced from one sample in a study of cytomegalovirus exposure and HLA in healthy donors. PCR amplification relied on 60 Vbeta primers (plus 13 Jbeta primers). Profiling relied on immunoSEQ multiplex PCR, and the TCRdb table lists in-frame clones only, not all of them. This sample has some 190,000 clones, with about three quarters found just once. The sample taken for sequencing was PBMCs. The receptors stem from a man younger than 35 in good health and CMV-seronegative.

This clone was found a few times. The chain combines TRBV6-1 with TRBJ1-2; D uncertain. The germline CDR1 and CDR2 sequences are MNHNS and SASEGT. This CDR3 contains 15 residues. Trimming cost V 5 bases and J 0 bases, with 13 bases left between them. The CDR3 nucleotides read TGTGCCAGCAGTCTCCGTGACGGGGCTAACTATGGCTACACCTTC. It translates to CASSLRDGANYGYTF.

This sequence joins TRBV18 and TRBJ2-3, with no clear D. V gave up 4 bases and J gave up 2 bases, with 7 bases separating them. Looked up from germline, CDR1 is KGHSH and CDR2 is LQKENI. The CDR3 is 13 residues long. The CDR3 protein is CASSQESTDTQYF. The CDR3, as DNA: TGTGCCAGCTCACAGGAGTCCACAGATACGCAGTATTTT.

The chain uses TRBV5-1 and TRBJ2-3; the D gene is possibly TRBD1 (6 bases). This CDR3 contains 14 residues. V lost 3 bases to trimming and J lost 0 bases, with 8 bases between them. Germline assignment: CDR1 SGHRS and CDR2 YFSETQ. The DNA of the CDR3 is TGCGCCAGCAGCTGGGGGCTTAGCACAGATACGCAGTATTTT. This encodes CASSWGLSTDTQYF.

This chain uses TRBV15 with TRBJ2-2; TRBD2 agrees at 9 bases. This CDR3 has 16 residues. Germline lookup yields CDR1 LNHNV and CDR2 YYDKDF (reference sequence). V lost 6 bases and J lost 4; bases outside the gene matches: 9. The CDR3, as DNA: TGTGCCACCAGAGTTAGCGGCGGGAGGGCCACCGGGGAGCTGTTTTTT. Translated: CATRVSGGRATGELFF.

The genes are TRBV6-5 and TRBJ2-1; 9 positions agree with TRBD1. The CDR3 covers 16 residues. V was pared by 4 bases and J by 2 bases, with 6 bases of the junction left unmatched. Germline CDR1 and CDR2: MNHEY and SVGAGI. Written as DNA, the CDR3 is TGTGCCAGCAGTTGGGAGGGACAGGGTCCCTACAATGAGCAGTTCTTC. It yields the protein CASSWEGQGPYNEQFF.

This clone was detected once. The chain recombines TRBV6-5 with TRBJ2-5; 7 positions agree with TRBD1. This CDR3 spans 15 amino acids. Looked up from germline, CDR1 is MNHEY and CDR2 is SVGAGI. Germline trimming cut 5 bases from V and 5 bases from J; bases unmatched to any gene: 11. CDR3 nucleotide sequence: TGTGCCAGCAGTGGACCTACAGGGGCGGGCGAGACCCAGTACTTC. Encoded protein: CASSGPTGAGETQYF.

The chain couples TRBV30 to TRBJ2-7, with a weak D call TRBD1 (6 bases). Germline V lookup: CDR1 GTSNPN, CDR2 SVGIG (reference sequence). V shed 5 bases and J shed 6 bases, with 20 bases lying between them. This CDR3 spans 14 amino acids. The CDR3 DNA reads as TGTGCCTGGGCCAGGGGTAAAACTACGAGCGAGCAGTACTTC. Its translation is CAWARGKTTSEQYF.

V usage is TRBV7-6 and J usage is TRBJ1-1, with D possibly TRBD1 on 5 matching bases. V lost 4 bases and J lost 0, with 6 bases in between. CDR1 SGHVS and CDR2 FNYEAQ come from the germline V gene. The CDR3 has 13 residues. The CDR3 region is CASSSTVNTEAFF. CDR3 in DNA: TGTGCCAGCAGCTCGACAGTGAACACTGAAGCTTTCTTT. Full variable domain (outside the CDR3, taken from reference TRBV7-6 and TRBJ1-1): GAGVSQSPRYKVTKRGQDVALRCDPISGHVSLYWYRQALGQGPEFLTYFNYEAQQDKSGLPNDRFSAERPEGSISTLTIQRTEQRDSAMYRCASSSTVNTEAFFGQGTRLTVV.

The chain carries TRBV29-1 and TRBJ1-2, with 7 bases fitting TRBD1. The CDR3 sequence is 12 residues long. V trimming: 6 bases; J trimming: 0 bases; junction bases outside the gene matches: 1. CDR1 is SQVTM, CDR2 ANQGSEA, per germline. This CDR3 is CSVGQANYGYTF. DNA of the CDR3: TGCAGCGTCGGACAGGCTAACTATGGCTACACCTTC.

This chain connects TRBV29-1 to TRBJ2-3; 11 bases match TRBD1. Germline V gives CDR1 SQVTM, CDR2 ANQGSEA. The CDR3 consists of 14 residues. V was pared by 6 bases and J by 1 base, with 3 bases of the junction left unmatched. For the CDR3, the DNA is TGCAGCGTGGACAGGGGGCGACGCACAGATACGCAGTATTTT. It codes for CSVDRGRRTDTQYF.